This TCR beta chain was documented in a study of cytomegalovirus exposure and HLA in healthy donors. About the study: Caucasian-associated ancestry cluster membership applied to about 80% of around 400 genotyped donors. Whole-study findings and limits: A later analysis showed HLA-associated TCR beta chains outstripping equally common others in clonal expansion. It has been reported that TCR beta sequences accurately predicted the HLA-A and HLA-B alleles of most subjects.

Researchers ran the PCR with 60 Vbeta and 13 Jbeta primers. Sequencing used immunoSEQ multiplex PCR; TCRdb keeps in-frame clones, though not all of them. This sample carries about 140,000 clones, roughly 80% of them seen once, and the ten largest clones take about 1.6%. To note about this clone: Its antigen is currently unknown.

Germline CDR1 is LNHDA and CDR2 is SQIVND (reference sequence). The V end was cut by 8 bases, the J end by 7 bases, with 11 bases between. The CDR3 contains 11 residues. The sequenced sample consisted of PBMCs. The source of this sequence is a man aged 40-55 years in good health and CMV-seronegative. V usage is TRBV19 and J usage is TRBJ1-1; D is unclear. As DNA, the CDR3 is TGTGCCAGTGGGCAGTTCAGTGAAGCTTTCTTT. As protein: CASGQFSEAFF.